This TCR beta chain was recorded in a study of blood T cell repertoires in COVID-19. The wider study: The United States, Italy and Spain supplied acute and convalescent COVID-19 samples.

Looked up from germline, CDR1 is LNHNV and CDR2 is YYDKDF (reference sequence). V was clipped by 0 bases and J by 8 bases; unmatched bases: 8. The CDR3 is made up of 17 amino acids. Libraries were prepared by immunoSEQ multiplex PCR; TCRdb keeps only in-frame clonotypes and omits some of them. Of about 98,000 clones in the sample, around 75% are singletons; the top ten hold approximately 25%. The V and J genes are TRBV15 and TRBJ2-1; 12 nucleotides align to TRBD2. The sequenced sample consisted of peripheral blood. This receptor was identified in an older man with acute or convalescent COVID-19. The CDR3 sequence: CATSREGSSGRAHEQFF. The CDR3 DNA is TGTGCCACCAGCAGAGAAGGTTCTAGCGGGAGGGCCCATGAGCAGTTCTTC.